A selection of T cell receptor beta chains follows, all from one sample in a study of cytomegalovirus exposure and HLA in healthy donors. Repertoires were generated with immunoSEQ multiplex PCR, while TCRdb's copy carries only in-frame clones and drops some. Among roughly 200,000 clones, roughly 90% were seen once, and the ten largest hold about 1%. Sequences were obtained from PBMCs. The receptors originated from a woman under 30 in good health and CMV-seronegative. Both conserved end residues are part of each CDR3. Each record gives: J gene, V gene, CDR3 protein.

TRBJ2-1,TRBV7-9,CASSLPPGQGPSNEQFF
TRBJ1-6,TRBV5-1,CASSVQGNSPLHF
TRBJ2-3,TRBV6-1,CASSAPGTGVFSTDTQYF
TRBJ2-1,TRBV4-3,CASSQAWDTWVNEQFF
TRBJ1-2,TRBV30,CAWSVLGTGNGYTF
TRBJ2-7,TRBV4-3,CASSQDLGGVTHEQYF
TRBJ1-5,TRBV30,CAWIGGLNQPQHF
TRBJ1-2,TRBV6-1,CASSEQGAPNYGYTF
TRBJ1-5,TRBV7-2,CASSPGQGMGQPQHF
TRBJ1-2,TRBV5-1,CASSQGRLGYTF
TRBJ2-5,TRBV7-6,CASSLRLRGPREETQYF
TRBJ1-3,TRBV6-6,CASSLSGTGGNTIYF
TRBJ2-1,TRBV4-1,CASSLRGNEQFF
TRBJ2-2,TRBV11-1,CASSLVGGDTGELFF
TRBJ1-5,TRBV5-4,CASSLENQPQHF
TRBJ2-1,TRBV2,CASSRSGGSYNEQFF
TRBJ2-5,TRBV11-2,CASSFPGQGGRGETQYF
TRBJ2-1,TRBV27,CASSLGTGIDTSYNEQFF
TRBJ1-6,TRBV7-9,CASSLAGQGAYNSPLHF
TRBJ2-7,TRBV2,CASSVGSSTTYEQYF
TRBJ2-3,TRBV9,CASSQEGQITDTQYF
TRBJ2-7,TRBV23-1,CASTLRTGKVWIEQYF